This passage covers 12 T cell receptor beta chains from one sample sequenced in a study of regulatory T cells. General study results and limits: Hydrophobic residues at CDR3 positions 6 and 7 were enriched in conventional CD4+ T cells of CD3G-deficient patients.

Their target antigens are unknown. The primer mix had 52 TRBV and 13 TRBJ primers. Method: immunoSEQ multiplex PCR; TCRdb's copy keeps in-frame clones and lacks some. Among about 35,000 clones listed, approximately 91% were seen once. Sample: conventional CD4+ T cells sorted from blood. These receptors were taken from a person aged 18-35 years with CD3G deficiency.

The chain has TRBV6-1 and TRBJ1-6; no definite D call. CDR1 is MNHNS, CDR2 SASEGT, per germline. Trimming removed 2 bases at V and 9 bases at J, with 8 bases between. This CDR3 is built from 13 residues. This CDR3 reads CASSEMRVSPLHF. The CDR3 DNA reads TGTGCCAGCAGTGAAATGAGGGTTTCACCCCTCCACTTT.

The rearrangement links TRBV28 to TRBJ2-1; no firm D call. V was cut by 3 bases and J by 4 bases, with 4 bases left in between. This CDR3 is built from 12 residues. Germline CDR1 and CDR2: MDHEN and SYDVKM. CDR3 nucleotide sequence: TGTGCCAGCAGTTTGACTTACAATGAGCAGTTCTTC. Protein product: CASSLTYNEQFF.

This clone has only a few counts. The rearrangement uses TRBV7-9 and TRBJ2-3; 7 bases are a match to TRBD2. V was clipped by 4 bases and J by 5 bases; unmatched bases: 6. From germline, CDR1 is SEHNR and CDR2 FQNEAQ (reference sequence). This CDR3 region has 14 residues. In DNA, the CDR3 is TGTGCCAGCAGCTCCCGGACTAGTGGAGATACGCAGTATTTT. Residues: CASSSRTSGDTQYF. The full variable domain, its missing parts supplied by reference TRBV7-9 and TRBJ2-3, is DTGVSQNPRHKITKRGQNVTFRCDPISEHNRLYWYRQTLGQGPEFLTYFQNEAQLEKSRLLSDRFSAERPKGSFSTLEIQRTEQGDSAMYLCASSSRTSGDTQYFGPGTRLTVL.

This rearrangement joins TRBV18 to TRBJ2-7; 7 bases agree with TRBD1. From germline, CDR1 is KGHSH and CDR2 LQKENI. The CDR3 is made up of 14 amino acids. Losses at the gene ends were 6 bases for V and 5 bases for J; bases not matched to a gene: 10. The CDR3 DNA is TGTGCCAGCTCGCCTGGACAGGTCGGGGACGAGCAGTACTTC. Its protein product is CASSPGQVGDEQYF.

This chain joins TRBV28 and TRBJ2-1, with D tentatively TRBD1 (5 bases). Germline loops: CDR1 MDHEN, CDR2 SYDVKM. The V gene lost 3 bases and the J gene lost 7 bases, with 7 bases spanning the gap. This CDR3 has 12 amino acids. The CDR3 loop reads CASSLKGNEQFF. The CDR3, as DNA: TGTGCCAGCAGTTTGAAGGGGAATGAGCAGTTCTTC. Based on the CDR3 plus reference TRBV28 and TRBJ2-1, the full variable domain is DVKVTQSSRYLVKRTGEKVFLECVQDMDHENMFWYRQDPGLGLRLIYFSYDVKMKEKGDIPEGYSVSREKKERFSLILESASTNQTSMYLCASSLKGNEQFFGPGTRLTVL.

The V and J genes are TRBV7-8 and TRBJ2-2; 7 bases are shared with TRBD1. The CDR3 runs to 15 residues. From germline, CDR1 is SGHVS and CDR2 FQNEAQ. The V gene end was trimmed by 1 base and the J gene end by 7 bases; junction bases not matched to a gene: 6. The CDR3 spells CASSLGDREGGELFF. Here the CDR3 DNA reads TGTGCCAGCAGCTTAGGTGACAGGGAAGGCGGGGAGCTGTTTTTT.

The chain's CDR3 is CASSGRGISFYEQYF. The DNA of the CDR3 is TGTGCCAGCAGTGGTCGGGGGATTTCGTTCTACGAGCAGTACTTC. This chain connects TRBV6-1 to TRBJ2-7; weak D call: TRBD2 (6 bases). Germline-derived CDR1 and CDR2 are MNHNS and SASEGT. V was cut by 4 bases and J by 3 bases, with 16 bases left in between. The CDR3 contains 15 residues.

Here the CDR3 reads CASSLTGTRPGNTEAFF. CDR3 DNA sequence: TGTGCCAGCAGCTTGACAGGAACCCGCCCCGGGAACACTGAAGCTTTCTTT. The chain recombines TRBV5-6 with TRBJ1-1; D is possibly TRBD1 (5 bases). Germline V CDR1 and CDR2: SGHDT, YYEEEE. Trimming left V 1 base short and J 1 base short, with 17 bases between. The CDR3 has 17 residues.

This chain connects TRBV7-9 to TRBJ2-1; 7 positions agree with TRBD1. The junction had 8 bases not matched to a gene; V was cut back by 5 bases and J by 7 bases. Germline CDR1 SEHNR, CDR2 FQNEAQ (reference sequence). The CDR3 has 14 amino acids. The CDR3 spells CASSLTLQGNEQFF. CDR3 in DNA: TGTGCCAGCAGCCTAACTCTACAGGGGAATGAGCAGTTCTTC.

This clone was detected only a few times. This chain joins TRBV5-1 and TRBJ1-1; a weak D match, TRBD1 (5 bases). The V gene lost 4 bases and the J gene lost 5 bases, with 12 bases spanning the gap. The CDR3 is 13 residues long. Per germline, CDR1 SGHRS and CDR2 YFSETQ. CDR3 nucleotide sequence: TGCGCCAGCAGCCCGGGGGAGGGGACTGAAGCTTTCTTT. Amino acids: CASSPGEGTEAFF.

This clone was recorded only once. This chain links TRBV11-2 with TRBJ1-4, with 8 bases that match TRBD1. There are 14 residues in the CDR3. Trimming took 1 base from V and 7 from J; bases not matched to a gene: 2. The germline V gene has CDR1 SGHAT and CDR2 FQNNGV. This CDR3 is CASSLGRGPEKLFF. As DNA, the CDR3 is TGTGCCAGCAGCTTAGGCAGGGGGCCTGAAAAACTGTTTTTT.

CDR3 nucleotides: TGTGCCAGCAGTGAAAGGCCAGGGGGTTACGAGCAGTACTTC. Translated, it gives CASSERPGGYEQYF. V and J are TRBV6-1 and TRBJ2-7, with TRBD1 matching over 7 bases. V dropped 2 bases and J dropped 4; count of bases not matched to a gene: 5. The germline V gene has CDR1 MNHNS and CDR2 SASEGT. The CDR3 spans 14 residues.